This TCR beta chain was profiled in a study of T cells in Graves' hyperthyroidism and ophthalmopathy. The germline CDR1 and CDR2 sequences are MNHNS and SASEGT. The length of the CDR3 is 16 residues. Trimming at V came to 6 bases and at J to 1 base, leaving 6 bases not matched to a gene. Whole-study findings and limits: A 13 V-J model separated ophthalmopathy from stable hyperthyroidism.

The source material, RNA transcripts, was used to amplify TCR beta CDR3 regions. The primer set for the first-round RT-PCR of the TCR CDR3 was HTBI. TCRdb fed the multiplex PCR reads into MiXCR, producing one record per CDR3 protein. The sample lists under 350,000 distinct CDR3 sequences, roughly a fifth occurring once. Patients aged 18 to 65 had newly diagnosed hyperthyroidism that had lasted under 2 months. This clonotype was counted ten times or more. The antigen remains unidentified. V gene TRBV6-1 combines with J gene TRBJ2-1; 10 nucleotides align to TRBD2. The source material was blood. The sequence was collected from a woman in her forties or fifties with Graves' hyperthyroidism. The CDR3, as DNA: TGTGCCAGCAGACGCGGACTAGCGGTATCCTACAATGAGCAGTTCTTC. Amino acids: CASRRGLAVSYNEQFF.